This T cell receptor beta chain was obtained from a study of blood T cells in healthy people across ages. Study observations and caveats: Conclusively comparing naive with antigen-experienced cells was impossible with unsorted PBMCs.

A second roughly 6 to 12 cycle PCR used barcoded and J-beta primers. A single record per CDR3 protein comes from TCRdb applying MiXCR to the 5' RACE reads. Of just under 900,000 distinct CDR3 sequences listed, roughly 26% are singletons. Germline values: CDR1 GTSNPN, CDR2 SVGIG (reference sequence). The CDR3 length is 13 residues. This clonotype was picked up a small number of times. Its specificity is unknown. The sequencing input was blood. The rearrangement links TRBV30 to TRBJ2-5, with D perhaps matching TRBD1 (5 bases). The J call may be faulty, since TRBJ2-7 better matches the DNA end. The receptor was isolated from an elderly woman in good health. CDR3 sequence: CAQSGHHTNEQYF. CDR3 DNA sequence: TGTGCCCAATCCGGACACCATACCAACGAGCAGTACTTC.